The present T cell receptor (beta chain) was sequenced within a study of blood T cell repertoires in COVID-19. About the research overall: Sites in the United States, Italy and Spain provided acute and convalescent COVID-19 samples. T cells, B-cell-depleted T cells, or PBMCs provided the cDNA or gDNA that served as material.

The trim removed 8 bases at V and 7 bases at J, leaving 7 bases unmatched. CDR3 size: 13 residues. Patients of the Seattle cohort, enrolled during active infection, were followed longitudinally. In the authors' methods: Reference gene primer amplification gave nucleated cell count estimates. Some clones are missing from TCRdb's copy, which holds only in-frame ones; the method was immunoSEQ multiplex PCR. That table supplies the V and J calls and clone size; D and trimming were determined from the DNA. Of about 160,000 clones listed, approximately 82% are singletons. The rearrangement uses TRBV12-3 or TRBV12-4 and TRBJ2-1, with 8 bases aligning to TRBD2. Sequencing was performed on peripheral blood. The source is a woman between 35 and 50 years old with COVID-19, enrolled during active disease. The CDR3 nucleotides read TGTGCCAGCGACCACGGGGGGGGGAATGAGCAGTTCTTC. Translating gives CASDHGGGNEQFF.